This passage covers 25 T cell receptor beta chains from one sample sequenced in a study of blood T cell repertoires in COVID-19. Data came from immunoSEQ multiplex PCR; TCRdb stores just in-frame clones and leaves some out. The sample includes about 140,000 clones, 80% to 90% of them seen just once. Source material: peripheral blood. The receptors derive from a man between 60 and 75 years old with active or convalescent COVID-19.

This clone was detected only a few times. CDR3 nucleotide sequence: TGTGCCAGCAGCTCAACAGGGACGAACACTGAAGCTTTCTTT. The encoded protein is CASSSTGTNTEAFF. V and J are TRBV28 and TRBJ1-1; TRBD1 is a possible D gene (6 bases). Trimming took off 6 bases at V and 1 base at J, with 12 bases between the two ends. CDR1 and CDR2 from the germline V gene are MDHEN and SYDVKM. The CDR3 consists of 14 residues.

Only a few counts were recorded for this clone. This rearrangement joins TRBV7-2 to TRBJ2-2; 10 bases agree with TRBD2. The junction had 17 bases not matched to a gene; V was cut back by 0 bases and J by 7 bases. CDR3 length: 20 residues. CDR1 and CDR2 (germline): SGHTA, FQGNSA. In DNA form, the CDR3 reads TGTGCCAGCAGCTTAGCTGTGAGGAGGCTAGCGGGAGAAGAGATCGGGGAGCTGTTTTTT. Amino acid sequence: CASSLAVRRLAGEEIGELFF.

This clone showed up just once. The CDR3: CASSPRGLNQETQYF. CDR3 nucleotide sequence: TGTGCCAGCTCACCAAGGGGCTTAAATCAAGAGACCCAGTACTTC. This chain links TRBV18 with TRBJ2-5; D is possibly TRBD1 (5 bases). CDR1 is KGHSH, CDR2 LQKENI, per germline. Trimming took 2 bases from V and 2 from J, leaving 12 bases between them. This CDR3 contains 15 residues.

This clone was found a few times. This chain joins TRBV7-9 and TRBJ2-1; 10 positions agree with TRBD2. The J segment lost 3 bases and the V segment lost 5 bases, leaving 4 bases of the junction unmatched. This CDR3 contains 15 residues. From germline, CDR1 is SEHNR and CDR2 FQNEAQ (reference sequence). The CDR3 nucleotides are TGTGCCAGCAGCCTGACTAGCGGGTTCTACAATGAGCAGTTCTTC. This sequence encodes CASSLTSGFYNEQFF.

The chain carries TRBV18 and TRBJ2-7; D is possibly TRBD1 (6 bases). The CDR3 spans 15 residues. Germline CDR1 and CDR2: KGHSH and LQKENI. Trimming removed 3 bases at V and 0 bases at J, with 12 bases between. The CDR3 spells CASSPDRSGSYEQYF. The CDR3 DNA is TGTGCCAGCTCACCTGACAGGTCGGGCTCCTACGAGCAGTACTTC.

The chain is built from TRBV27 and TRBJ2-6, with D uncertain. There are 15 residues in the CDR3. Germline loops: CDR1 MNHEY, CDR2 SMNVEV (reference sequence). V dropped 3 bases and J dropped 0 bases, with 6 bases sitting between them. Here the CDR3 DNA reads TGTGCCAGCAGTTTTGCGGTCTCTGGGGCCAACGTCCTGACTTTC. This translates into CASSFAVSGANVLTF. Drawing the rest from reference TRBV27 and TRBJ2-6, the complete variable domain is EAQVTQNPRYLITVTGKKLTVTCSQNMNHEYMSWYRQDPGLGLRQIYYSMNVEVTDKGDVPEGYKVSRKEKRNFPLILESPSPNQTSLYFCASSFAVSGANVLTFGAGSRLTVL.

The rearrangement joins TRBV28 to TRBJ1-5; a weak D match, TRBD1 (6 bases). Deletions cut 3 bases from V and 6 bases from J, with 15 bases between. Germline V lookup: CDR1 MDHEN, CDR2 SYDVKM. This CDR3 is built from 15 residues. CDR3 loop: CASSLNRALVQPQHF. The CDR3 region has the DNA TGTGCCAGCAGTTTGAACAGGGCTTTGGTTCAGCCCCAGCATTTT.

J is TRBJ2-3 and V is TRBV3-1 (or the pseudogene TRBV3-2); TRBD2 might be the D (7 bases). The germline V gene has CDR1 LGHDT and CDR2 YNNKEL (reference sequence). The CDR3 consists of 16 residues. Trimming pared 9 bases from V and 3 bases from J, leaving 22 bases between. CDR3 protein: CASSTGGHYLTDTQYF. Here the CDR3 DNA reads TGTGCCAGTTCAACGGGGGGACACTATCTAACAGATACGCAGTATTTT.

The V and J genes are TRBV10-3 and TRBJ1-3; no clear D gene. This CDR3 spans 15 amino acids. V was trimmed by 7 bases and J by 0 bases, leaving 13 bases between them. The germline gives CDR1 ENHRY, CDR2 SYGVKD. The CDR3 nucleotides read TGTGCCATCACCGAACATTCCCTCTCTGGAAACACCATATATTTT. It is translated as CAITEHSLSGNTIYF.

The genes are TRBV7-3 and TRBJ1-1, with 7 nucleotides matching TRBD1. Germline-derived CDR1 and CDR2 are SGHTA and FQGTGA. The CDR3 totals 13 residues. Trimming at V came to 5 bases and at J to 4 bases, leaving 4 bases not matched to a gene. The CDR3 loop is CASSPTGITEAFF. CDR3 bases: TGTGCCAGCAGCCCGACAGGGATCACTGAAGCTTTCTTT.

In nucleotides, the CDR3 is TGTGCCAGCAGTGGGACAGGGGGCGCAGATACGCAGTATTTT. Translating gives CASSGTGGADTQYF. The chain couples TRBV28 to TRBJ2-3; 12 bases are shared with TRBD1. There are 14 residues in the CDR3. Trimming cost V 5 bases and J 4 bases; bases outside gene matches: 1. Germline V gives CDR1 MDHEN, CDR2 SYDVKM. Based on the CDR3 plus reference TRBV28 and TRBJ2-3, the full variable domain is DVKVTQSSRYLVKRTGEKVFLECVQDMDHENMFWYRQDPGLGLRLIYFSYDVKMKEKGDIPEGYSVSREKKERFSLILESASTNQTSMYLCASSGTGGADTQYFGPGTRLTVL.

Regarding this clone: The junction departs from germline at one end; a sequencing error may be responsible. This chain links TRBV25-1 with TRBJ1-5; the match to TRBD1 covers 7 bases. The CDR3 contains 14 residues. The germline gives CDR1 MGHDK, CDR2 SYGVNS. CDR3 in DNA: TGTGCCAGCAGCGAATGGGGACAGAATCAGCCCCAGCATTTT. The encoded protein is CASSEWGQNQPQHF.

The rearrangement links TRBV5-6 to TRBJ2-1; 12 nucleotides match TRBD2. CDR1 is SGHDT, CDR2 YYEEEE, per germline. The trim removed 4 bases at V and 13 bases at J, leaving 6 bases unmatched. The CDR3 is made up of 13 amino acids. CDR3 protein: CASSVLAGGKQFF. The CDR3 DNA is TGTGCCAGCAGCGTGCTAGCGGGAGGGAAACAGTTCTTC.

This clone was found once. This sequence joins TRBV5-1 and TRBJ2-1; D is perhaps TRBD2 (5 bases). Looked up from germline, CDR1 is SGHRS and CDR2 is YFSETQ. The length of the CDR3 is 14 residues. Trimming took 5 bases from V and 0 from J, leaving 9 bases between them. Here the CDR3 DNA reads TGCGCCAGCAGTCCGGGGAGCTCCTACAATGAGCAGTTCTTC. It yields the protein CASSPGSSYNEQFF.

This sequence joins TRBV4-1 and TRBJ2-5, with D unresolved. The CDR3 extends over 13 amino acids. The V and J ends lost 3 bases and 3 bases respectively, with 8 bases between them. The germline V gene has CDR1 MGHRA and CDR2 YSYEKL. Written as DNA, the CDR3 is TGCGCCAGCAGCCATTTCCACAAAGAGACCCAGTACTTC. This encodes CASSHFHKETQYF.

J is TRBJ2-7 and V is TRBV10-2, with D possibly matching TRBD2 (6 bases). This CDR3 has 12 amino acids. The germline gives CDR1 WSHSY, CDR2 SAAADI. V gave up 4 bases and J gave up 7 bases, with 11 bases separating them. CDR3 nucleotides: TGCGCCAGCAGTGTGGGCCGGGAGGAGCAGTACTTC. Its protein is CASSVGREEQYF.

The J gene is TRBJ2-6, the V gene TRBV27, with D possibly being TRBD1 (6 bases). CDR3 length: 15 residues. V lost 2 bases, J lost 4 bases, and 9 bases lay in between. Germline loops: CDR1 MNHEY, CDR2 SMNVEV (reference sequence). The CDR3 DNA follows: TGTGCCAGCAGTTTAGCAGGGGTCGGGGCCAACGTCCTGACTTTC. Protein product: CASSLAGVGANVLTF.

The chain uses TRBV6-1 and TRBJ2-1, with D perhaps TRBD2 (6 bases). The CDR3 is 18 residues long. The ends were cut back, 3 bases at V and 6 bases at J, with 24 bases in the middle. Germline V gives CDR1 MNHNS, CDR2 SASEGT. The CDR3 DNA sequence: TGTGCCAGCAGTGATGGGCGGGCTCAAGCGGGCATCTTCAATGAGCAGTTCTTC. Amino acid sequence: CASSDGRAQAGIFNEQFF.

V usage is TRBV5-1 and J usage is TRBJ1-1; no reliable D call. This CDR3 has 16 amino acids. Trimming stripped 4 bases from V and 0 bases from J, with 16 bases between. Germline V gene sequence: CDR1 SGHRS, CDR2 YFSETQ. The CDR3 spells CASSPTLGLMNTEAFF. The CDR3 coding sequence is TGCGCCAGCAGCCCCACCCTCGGACTGATGAACACTGAAGCTTTCTTT.

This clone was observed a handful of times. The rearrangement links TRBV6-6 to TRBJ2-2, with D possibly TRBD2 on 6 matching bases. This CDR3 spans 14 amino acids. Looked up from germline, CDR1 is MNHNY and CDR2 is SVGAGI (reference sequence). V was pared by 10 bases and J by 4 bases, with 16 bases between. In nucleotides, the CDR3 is TGTGCCACCCGGCTGGAGGGGCCCACCGGGGAGCTGTTTTTT. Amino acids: CATRLEGPTGELFF.

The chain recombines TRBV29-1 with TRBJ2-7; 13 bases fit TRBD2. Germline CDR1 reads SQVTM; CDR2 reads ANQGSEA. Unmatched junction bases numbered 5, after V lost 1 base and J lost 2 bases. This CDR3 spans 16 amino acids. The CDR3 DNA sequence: TGCAGCGTTGAAGGGGGACTAGCGGGAAGGACCTACGAGCAGTACTTC. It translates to CSVEGGLAGRTYEQYF.

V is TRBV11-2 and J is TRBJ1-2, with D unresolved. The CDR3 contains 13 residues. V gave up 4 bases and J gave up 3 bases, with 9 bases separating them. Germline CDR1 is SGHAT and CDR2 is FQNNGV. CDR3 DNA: TGTGCCAGCAGCTACGAGCTGGACTATGGCTACACCTTC. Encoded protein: CASSYELDYGYTF. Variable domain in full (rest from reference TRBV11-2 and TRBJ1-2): EAGVAQSPRYKIIEKRQSVAFWCNPISGHATLYWYQQILGQGPKLLIQFQNNGVVDDSQLPKDRFSAERLKGVDSTLKIQPAKLEDSAVYLCASSYELDYGYTFGSGTRLTVV.

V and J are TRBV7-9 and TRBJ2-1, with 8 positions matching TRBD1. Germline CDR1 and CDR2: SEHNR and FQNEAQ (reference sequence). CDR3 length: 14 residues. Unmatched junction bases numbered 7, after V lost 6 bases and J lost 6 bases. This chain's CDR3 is CASRPGGRLNEQFF. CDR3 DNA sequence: TGTGCCAGCAGACCAGGGGGCAGGCTCAATGAGCAGTTCTTC.

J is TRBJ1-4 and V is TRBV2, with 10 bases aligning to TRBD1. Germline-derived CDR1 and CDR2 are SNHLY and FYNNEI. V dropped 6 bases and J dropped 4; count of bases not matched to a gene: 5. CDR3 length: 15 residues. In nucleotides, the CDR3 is TGTGCCAGCAGAAGACAGGGGGCGGTTAATGAAAAACTGTTTTTT. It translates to CASRRQGAVNEKLFF.

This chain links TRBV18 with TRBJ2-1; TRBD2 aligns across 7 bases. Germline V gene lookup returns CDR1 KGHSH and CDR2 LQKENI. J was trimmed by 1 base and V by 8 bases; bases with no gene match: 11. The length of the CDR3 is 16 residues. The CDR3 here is CASTAPRTSSYNEQFF. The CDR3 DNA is TGTGCCAGCACCGCCCCTAGGACTAGTTCCTACAATGAGCAGTTCTTC.